This T cell receptor (beta chain) was captured in a study of response to subunit inactivated influenza vaccine. TCRdb reanalysed the RT-PCR reads using MiXCR and keeps one entry per CDR3 protein. Altogether hundreds of thousands of distinct CDR3 sequences are present, 12% to 15% being singletons, with the ten largest covering 7.5% to 8%. From germline, CDR1 is LGHDT and CDR2 YNNKEL (reference sequence). The CDR3 consists of 13 residues. V lost 3 bases to trimming and J lost 8 bases, with 13 bases between them. About this clonotype: As yet, its antigen is unknown. A read error may explain this, as a much larger clone is one base away.

Overall study results and limits: It was suggested by the authors that few new T cells are recruited by each seasonal influenza vaccination.

Sequenced material: PBMCs from blood, taken 14 to 15 days before vaccination. This clonotype originated in a man in his fifties or sixties who received an inactivated influenza vaccine. V and J are TRBV3-1 and TRBJ1-2, with D unclear. The CDR3 sequence is CASSHIEGRGYTF. In DNA, the CDR3 is TGTGCCAGCAGCCACATTGAGGGCAGAGGCTACACCTTC.